This section outlines one T cell receptor beta chain sequence together with its context. Its antigen remains undetermined. Base qualities are not at hand, and no much larger clone is one base apart. Other DNA sequences in the same sample also yield this CDR3. The sample belongs to a study of vaccination effects on CD4 cells after COVID-19 (dated by TCRdb to 2021 to 2024). Background on the whole study: The ViraFEST assay stimulated PBMC with viral peptide pools and then used TCR sequencing to identify antigen-specific CD4+ T cell clonotypes by expansion. Each participant received two doses of an mRNA SARS-CoV-2 vaccine, either BNT162b2 or mRNA-1273. Approximately 2 million PBMC per well were cultured with approximately 10 ug/ml peptides in IMDM containing roughly 5% human AB serum, approximately 10 IU/ml IL-2 and gentamicin. The study compared SARS-CoV-2 spike-specific CD4+ TCR repertoires before and after mRNA vaccination in COVID-19 convalescent patients and infection-naive vaccine recipients. Altogether, 10 COVID-19 convalescent patients and 4 SARS-CoV-2-naive healthy vaccine recipients made up the full study. The Oncomine TCR Beta short-read assay on an Illumina iSeq 100 was used to sequence cultures from other donors in the study. General findings and caveats noted by the study authors: Marked clonal contraction was observed in both infection-induced and vaccine-induced clones at late post-vaccination timepoints, consistent with waning T cell responses. Limitations of the study were the small number of convalescent patients and the absence of early post-infection timepoints. In healthy vaccine recipients, vaccine-induced clones were almost all SARS-CoV-2 mono-reactive, with only 1 of 255 being cross-reactive with common cold coronaviruses.

Receptor libraries were prepared by the immunoSEQ multiplex PCR assay. TCR beta CDR3 sequencing was performed on DNA from the cultured, isolated CD4+ T cells. In the paper's pipeline: Non-productive TCR sequences were discarded, and reads were trimmed to the CDR3 region, with only CDR3s of 7 or more amino acids retained. Antigen-specific clonotypes were identified with the MANAFEST web app by comparing expansion in peptide wells against reference cultures. For clones to be considered positive, expansion at FDR<0.05 versus reference and all other wells, an odds ratio above 5, and a frequency above 0.1% in two replicate wells were required. Clonotypes significantly expanded in SARS-CoV-2 spike wells and in at least one common cold coronavirus spike condition were defined as cross-reactive. CDR3 similarity was assessed by Levenshtein distance using the stringdist R package, and unrooted trees were constructed with ape in R 3.6.1. The clones in this table, taken by TCRdb from immuneACCESS, are in-frame only. Not every clone is retained; where verified, under half of the shortfall comes from an unresolved V gene, and the cause of the rest is unknown. V and J calls plus clone size are reproduced from that table; the DNA served to infer D and trimming. Present in this sample are about 72,000 clones, approximately 77% of which were seen just once. Around 2% of the sample goes to the ten largest clones.

After approximately 11 days of culture, CD4+ T cells were isolated with the EasySep CD4+ T cell isolation kit. None of the healthy vaccine recipients had a prior SARS-CoV-2 infection, which was confirmed by nucleocapsid antibody tests that came back negative both before and after vaccination. Half of the culture medium was replaced with fresh IL-2-containing medium on days 3 and 7. Unless noted otherwise, every peptide stimulation condition was grown in triplicate wells. Using Ficoll-Paque Plus gradient centrifugation, PBMC were separated from whole blood and then either used fresh or cryopreserved at -140C. The QIAamp micro DNA kit was used to extract genomic DNA from the cultured CD4+ T cells. The cysteine opens and the phenylalanine closes a CDR3 of 14 amino acids. Kept here is only the CDR3 DNA, which spans 42 bases and is read in frame from base 1. From a lookup of the germline V gene, CDR1 and CDR2 are KGHSH and LQKENI. Relative to germline, V is 4 bases shorter and J is 1 base shorter, with 10 bases between their ends.

The sequence links TRBV18 to TRBJ1-1; 6 matching bases give a weak D call of TRBD1. The source material was CD4+ T cells from PBMCs cultured without peptide, sampled before COVID-19 vaccination. This sequence was found in a human donor who received a COVID-19 vaccine. The CDR3 loop reads CASSLGQGNTEAFF. The nucleotides read TGTGCCAGCTCACTGGGACAAGGGAACACTGAAGCTTTCTTT.